This entry concerns a single TCR beta chain. This sample stems from a study of blood T cell repertoires in COVID-19. The wider study: There were acute and convalescent COVID-19 samples, and they came from the United States, Italy and Spain.

Study processing details: From reference gene primer amplification, estimates of nucleated cell counts were derived. Measured with immunoSEQ multiplex PCR; TCRdb has only the in-frame clones, and not every one. V and J calls and clone size follow that table, whereas D and trimming were derived from the DNA. The repertoire holds about 320,000 clones, with approximately 90% as singletons. Participants in the exposed group had met a COVID-19 case in the 2 weeks before joining the study. The germline CDR1 and CDR2 sequences are SNHLY and FYNNEI. This CDR3 has 16 residues. The trim removed 8 bases at V and 4 bases at J, leaving 17 bases unmatched.

The sequenced sample was PBMCs or T cells enriched from blood (not recorded which). This TCR came from a woman in her twenties or thirties who had been exposed to COVID-19. The V gene is TRBV2, the J gene TRBJ2-7, with 7 positions matching TRBD1. In DNA form, the CDR3 reads TGTGCCAGCGTCGAGGGGAAGGGACAGATCCTATACGAGCAGTACTTC. As protein: CASVEGKGQILYEQYF.